What follows describes a single TCR beta chain. The data derive from a study of control samples from healthy donors and cancer patients. V was trimmed by 7 bases and J by 5 bases, leaving 15 bases between them. From germline, CDR1 is MDHEN and CDR2 SYDVKM. This CDR3 contains 15 residues. Assay used: immunoSEQ multiplex PCR; TCRdb lists only in-frame clones, some missing. The sample lists 200,000 or so clones; about 93% were seen once. The sequence derives from a man aged 50 to 60 in good health. Sequencing was done on a sample of blood. This chain joins TRBV28 and TRBJ1-6; weak D call: TRBD1 (5 bases). The DNA for the CDR3 is TGTGCCAGCAATCGGGGGGTGTTAGATAATTCACCCCTCCACTTT. This encodes CASNRGVLDNSPLHF.